The clone carrying this T cell receptor beta chain showed up just a few times. Repertoires were generated with immunoSEQ multiplex PCR, while TCRdb's copy carries only in-frame clones and drops some. The repertoire consists of around 99,000 clones, with over 80% occurring once and the leading ten covering less than 1.5%. This sample was included in a study of blood T cell repertoires in COVID-19. The clonotype was recovered from a woman in her twenties or thirties with acute or convalescent COVID-19. Specimen: peripheral blood.

The CDR3 bases are TGCAGTGCTAGTCCCACTTCAGGGGCCACGGGAGCTTTCTTT. Residues: CSASPTSGATGAFF. V gene TRBV20-1 combines with J gene TRBJ1-1; perhaps TRBD1 as D (6 bases). Trimming took off 3 bases at V and 10 bases at J, with 21 bases between the two ends. The CDR3 extends over 14 amino acids. The germline V gene has CDR1 DFQATT and CDR2 SNEGSKA (reference sequence).